The clone carrying this T cell receptor beta chain has a single count. Its target is not known. Use of 60 Vbeta and 13 Jbeta primers characterized the PCR. Some clones are missing from TCRdb's copy, which holds only in-frame ones; the method was immunoSEQ multiplex PCR. The sample holds about 190,000 clones, roughly three quarters seen once. V was clipped by 7 bases and J by 1 base; unmatched bases: 10. CDR1 MNHNY and CDR2 SVGAGI come from the germline V gene (reference sequence). The CDR3 contains 16 residues. The data are from a study of cytomegalovirus exposure and HLA in healthy donors. Study-wide results and limits: According to a later analysis, most TCR beta chains associated with CMV appeared HLA-restricted. Reportedly, a later analysis found an Asian-associated ancestry cluster had fewer N-insertions than the roughly 630-donor mean.

Specimen: PBMCs. This TCR derives from a woman between 50 and 59 years old in good health and CMV-seronegative. The V gene is TRBV6-6, the J gene TRBJ2-3, with 8 bases lining up with TRBD2. The CDR3 DNA follows: TGTGCCAGCACCCACCGGGAGGGGGTTGGCACAGATACGCAGTATTTT. It codes for CASTHREGVGTDTQYF.